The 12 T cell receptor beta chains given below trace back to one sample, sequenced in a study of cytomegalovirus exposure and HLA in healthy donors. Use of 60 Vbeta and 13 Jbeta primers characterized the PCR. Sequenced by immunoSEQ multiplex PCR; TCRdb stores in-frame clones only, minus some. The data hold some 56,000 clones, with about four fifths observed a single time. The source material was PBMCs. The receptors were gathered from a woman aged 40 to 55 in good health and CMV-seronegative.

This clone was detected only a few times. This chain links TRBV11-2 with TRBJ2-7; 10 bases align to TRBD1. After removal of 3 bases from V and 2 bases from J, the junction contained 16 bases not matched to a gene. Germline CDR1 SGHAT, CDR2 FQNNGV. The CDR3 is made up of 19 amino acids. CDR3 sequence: CASSFTSSGTGELPYEQYF. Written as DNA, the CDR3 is TGTGCCAGCAGCTTCACCTCCTCCGGGACAGGGGAATTACCCTACGAGCAGTACTTC. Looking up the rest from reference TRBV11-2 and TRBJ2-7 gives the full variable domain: EAGVAQSPRYKIIEKRQSVAFWCNPISGHATLYWYQQILGQGPKLLIQFQNNGVVDDSQLPKDRFSAERLKGVDSTLKIQPAKLEDSAVYLCASSFTSSGTGELPYEQYFGPGTRLTVT.

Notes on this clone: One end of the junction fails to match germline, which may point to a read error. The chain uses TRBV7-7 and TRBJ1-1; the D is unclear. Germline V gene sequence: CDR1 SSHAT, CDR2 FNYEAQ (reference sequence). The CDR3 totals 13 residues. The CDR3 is CASSYTLNTEAFF. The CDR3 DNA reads TGTGCTAGCAGCTACACCTTGAACACTGAAGCTTTCTTT. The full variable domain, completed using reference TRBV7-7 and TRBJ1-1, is GAGVSQSPRYKVTKRGQDVTLRCDPISSHATLYWYQQALGQGPEFLTYFNYEAQPDKSGLPSDRFSAERPEGSISTLTIQRTEQRDSAMYRCASSYTLNTEAFFGQGTRLTVV.

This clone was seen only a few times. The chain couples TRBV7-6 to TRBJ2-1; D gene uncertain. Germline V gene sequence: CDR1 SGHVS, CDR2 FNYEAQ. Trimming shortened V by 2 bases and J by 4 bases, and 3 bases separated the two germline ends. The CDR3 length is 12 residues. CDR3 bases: TGTGCCAGCAGCTTACAGTACAATGAGCAGTTCTTC. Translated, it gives CASSLQYNEQFF.

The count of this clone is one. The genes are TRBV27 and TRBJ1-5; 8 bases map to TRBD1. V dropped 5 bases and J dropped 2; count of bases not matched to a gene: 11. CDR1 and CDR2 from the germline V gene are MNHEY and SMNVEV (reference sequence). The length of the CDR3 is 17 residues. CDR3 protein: CASSPYRGGIGNQPQHF. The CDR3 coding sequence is TGTGCCAGCAGTCCGTACAGGGGGGGGATAGGCAATCAGCCCCAGCATTTT.

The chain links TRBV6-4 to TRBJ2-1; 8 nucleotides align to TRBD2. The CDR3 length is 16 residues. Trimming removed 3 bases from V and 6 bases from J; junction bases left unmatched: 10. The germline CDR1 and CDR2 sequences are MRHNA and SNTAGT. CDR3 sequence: CASSEEGLAGSNEQFF. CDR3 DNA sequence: TGTGCCAGCAGTGAAGAAGGCCTAGCGGGTTCCAATGAGCAGTTCTTC.

CDR3 sequence: CASSFQGSSGNTIYF. CDR3 DNA sequence: TGTGCCAGCAGTTTTCAGGGGAGCTCTGGAAACACCATATATTTT. V usage is TRBV28 and J usage is TRBJ1-3, with a possible D match to TRBD1 (6 bases). Trimming removed 3 bases from V and 0 bases from J, with 9 bases in between. The CDR3 runs 15 residues. The V gene's germline CDR1 is MDHEN and CDR2 SYDVKM.

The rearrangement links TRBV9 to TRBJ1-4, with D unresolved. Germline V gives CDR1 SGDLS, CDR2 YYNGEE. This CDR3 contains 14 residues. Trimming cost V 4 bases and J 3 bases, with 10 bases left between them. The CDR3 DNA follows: TGTGCCAGCAGCACACCGAGCGCTAATGAAAAACTGTTTTTT. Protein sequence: CASSTPSANEKLFF.

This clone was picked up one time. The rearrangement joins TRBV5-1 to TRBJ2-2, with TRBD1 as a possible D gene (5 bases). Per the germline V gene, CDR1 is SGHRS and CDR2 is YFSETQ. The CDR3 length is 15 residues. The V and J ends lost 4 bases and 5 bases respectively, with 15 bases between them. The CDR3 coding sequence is TGCGCCAGCAGCCAGGTGGACAAAGAGACCGGGGAGCTGTTTTTT. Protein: CASSQVDKETGELFF.

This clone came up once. CDR3 amino acids: CASSPLSGGGGTDTQYF. CDR3 coding DNA: TGTGCCAGCTCACCACTATCGGGCGGGGGCGGAACAGATACGCAGTATTTT. The chain has TRBV18 and TRBJ2-3; D perhaps matches TRBD2 (7 bases). The germline CDR1 and CDR2 sequences are KGHSH and LQKENI. V lost 1 base and J 3 bases, leaving 17 bases between the germline ends. The CDR3 contains 17 residues.

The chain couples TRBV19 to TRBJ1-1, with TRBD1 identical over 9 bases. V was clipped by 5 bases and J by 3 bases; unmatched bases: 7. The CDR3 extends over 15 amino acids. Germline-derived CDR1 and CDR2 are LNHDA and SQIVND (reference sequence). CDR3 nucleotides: TGTGCCAGTAGTCCCGCGTGGACAGGGGACACTGAAGCTTTCTTT. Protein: CASSPAWTGDTEAFF.

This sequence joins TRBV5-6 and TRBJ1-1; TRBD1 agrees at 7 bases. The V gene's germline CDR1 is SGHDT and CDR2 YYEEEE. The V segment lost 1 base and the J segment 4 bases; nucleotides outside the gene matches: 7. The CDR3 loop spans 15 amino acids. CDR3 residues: CASSLSGGSITEAFF. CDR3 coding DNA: TGTGCCAGCAGCTTGTCAGGGGGTTCCATCACTGAAGCTTTCTTT.

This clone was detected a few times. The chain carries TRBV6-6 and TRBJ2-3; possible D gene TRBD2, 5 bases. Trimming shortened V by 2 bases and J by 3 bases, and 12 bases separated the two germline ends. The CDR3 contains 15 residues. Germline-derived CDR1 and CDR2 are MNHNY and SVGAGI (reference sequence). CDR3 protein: CASSYGDRGTDTQYF. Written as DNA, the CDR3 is TGTGCCAGCAGTTACGGTGACCGAGGGACAGATACGCAGTATTTT.